This section outlines one TCR beta chain sequence together with its context. CDR1 is LGHDT, CDR2 YNNKEL, per germline (reference sequence). V trimming: 3 bases; J trimming: 2 bases; junction bases outside the gene matches: 12. The CDR3 contains 21 residues. The data derive from a study of blood T cell repertoires in COVID-19. The overall study: Nucleic acid was either cDNA or gDNA, and it came from T cells, B-cell-depleted T cells, or PBMCs.

Using immunoSEQ multiplex PCR, the repertoire was profiled, and TCRdb retains in-frame clones only, with some absent. The profile shows roughly 330,000 clones, around 88% of them singletons. The sample comprised peripheral blood. This chain links TRBV3-1 (or the pseudogene TRBV3-2) with TRBJ2-6, with 14 bases fitting TRBD2. The receptor was isolated from a woman between 45 and 60 years old with acute or convalescent COVID-19. CDR3 sequence: CASSQLPGLAGDRPGANVLTF. CDR3 coding DNA: TGTGCCAGCAGCCAGCTCCCGGGACTAGCGGGAGACCGGCCTGGGGCCAACGTCCTGACTTTC.